A single sample gave rise to the 22 T cell receptor beta chains below, sequenced in a study of blood T cell repertoires in COVID-19. Sequencing used immunoSEQ multiplex PCR; TCRdb keeps in-frame clones, though not all of them. The sample has approximately 70,000 clones, under 90% seen once. Sequencing was done on a sample of peripheral blood. These receptors all come from a human donor in a cohort sampled during active COVID-19.

The genes are TRBV27 and TRBJ2-3; 9 bases line up with TRBD2. Trimming at V came to 5 bases and at J to 4 bases, leaving 16 bases not matched to a gene. The length of the CDR3 is 18 residues. CDR1 MNHEY and CDR2 SMNVEV come from the germline V gene (reference sequence). DNA for the CDR3: TGTGCCAGCAGTCCTCGCCGGCGGGAGGGCCTTAGGGCAGATACGCAGTATTTT. This gives the protein CASSPRRREGLRADTQYF.

This clone was detected a few times. The chain is built from TRBV7-2 and TRBJ2-3; D perhaps matches TRBD2 (6 bases). Trimming left V 3 bases short and J 2 bases short, with 12 bases between. Germline assignment: CDR1 SGHTA and CDR2 FQGNSA. The CDR3 consists of 15 residues. The CDR3 protein is CASSLRRGTTDTQYF. In DNA, the CDR3 is TGTGCCAGCAGCTTGCGGCGGGGAACCACAGATACGCAGTATTTT.

This chain links TRBV19 with TRBJ1-5, with 7 bases that match TRBD1. V shed 3 bases and J 4 bases; nucleotides not matched to a gene: 6. The CDR3 is 15 amino acids. CDR1 is LNHDA and CDR2 is SQIVND in the germline V gene (reference sequence). The CDR3 sequence is CASSIQTGPNQPQHF. The CDR3 coding sequence is TGTGCCAGTAGTATTCAGACAGGGCCAAATCAGCCCCAGCATTTT.

The chain employs TRBV3-1 (or the pseudogene TRBV3-2) and TRBJ2-5; tentative D call: TRBD2 (6 bases). The germline gives CDR1 LGHDT, CDR2 YNNKEL (reference sequence). Trimming removed 1 base at V and 2 bases at J, with 8 bases between. This CDR3 spans 14 amino acids. CDR3 bases: TGTGCCAGCAGCCAAGTGGGGGGTCAAGAGACCCAGTACTTC. Protein: CASSQVGGQETQYF.

The chain has TRBV29-1 and TRBJ1-2, with TRBD1 identical over 7 bases. The CDR3 length is 13 residues. The germline V gene encodes CDR1 SQVTM and CDR2 ANQGSEA. J gave up 4 bases and V 2 bases, and 4 bases lay outside the gene matches. The CDR3 DNA reads TGCAGCGTTGAAAAGAGGGACAGCTATGGCTACACCTTC. It codes for CSVEKRDSYGYTF.

The V gene is TRBV5-1, the J gene TRBJ1-3; 8 bases are shared with TRBD1. The CDR3 is 14 residues long. V shed 4 bases, J shed 3 bases, and the junction held 3 bases outside the gene matches. Germline V lookup: CDR1 SGHRS, CDR2 YFSETQ. The CDR3 DNA follows: TGCGCCAGCAGCGCCGGGACAGGTGGAAACACCATATATTTT. As protein: CASSAGTGGNTIYF.

This chain uses TRBV28 with TRBJ2-5, with a possible D match to TRBD1 (5 bases). The germline V gene encodes CDR1 MDHEN and CDR2 SYDVKM. This CDR3 is built from 15 residues. V was cut by 6 bases and J by 1 base, with 15 bases left in between. DNA of the CDR3: TGTGCCAGCAGCCTACGCCACAGGCCCCAAGAGACCCAGTACTTC. Protein sequence: CASSLRHRPQETQYF. Based on the CDR3 plus reference TRBV28 and TRBJ2-5, the full variable domain is DVKVTQSSRYLVKRTGEKVFLECVQDMDHENMFWYRQDPGLGLRLIYFSYDVKMKEKGDIPEGYSVSREKKERFSLILESASTNQTSMYLCASSLRHRPQETQYFGPGTRLLVL.

The genes are TRBV7-9 and TRBJ2-3; 7 bases line up with TRBD1. Losses at the gene ends were 3 bases for V and 3 bases for J; bases not matched to a gene: 9. Germline V gene sequence: CDR1 SEHNR, CDR2 FQNEAQ (reference sequence). The length of the CDR3 is 16 residues. CDR3 nucleotides: TGTGCCAGCAGCTTCTACACGACAGGGAAGACAGATACGCAGTATTTT. Amino acid sequence: CASSFYTTGKTDTQYF.

The V gene is TRBV7-2, the J gene TRBJ1-1, with 7 bases that match TRBD1. The germline gives CDR1 SGHTA, CDR2 FQGNSA. The CDR3 sequence is 13 residues long. V lost 4 bases, J lost 7 bases, and 6 bases stayed unmatched. CDR3 protein: CASSSGTAYEAFF. The CDR3 DNA follows: TGTGCCAGCAGCTCTGGGACAGCTTATGAAGCTTTCTTT.

V is TRBV5-6 and J is TRBJ1-1, with D hard to call. The CDR3 loop spans 13 amino acids. Between the trimmed V and J ends, which lost 1 base and 2 bases, there was a span of 6 bases. In germline, CDR1 is SGHDT, CDR2 YYEEEE. CDR3: CASSLTVNTEAFF. In nucleotides, the CDR3 is TGTGCCAGCAGCTTGACAGTAAACACTGAAGCTTTCTTT. Combining the CDR3 with reference TRBV5-6 and TRBJ1-1 gives the whole variable domain DAGVTQSPTHLIKTRGQQVTLRCSPKSGHDTVSWYQQALGQGPQFIFQYYEEEERQRGNFPDRFSGHQFPNYSSELNVNALLLGDSALYLCASSLTVNTEAFFGQGTRLTVV.

The chain links TRBV19 to TRBJ1-2; 7 positions match TRBD1. After removal of 6 bases from V and 1 base from J, the junction contained 11 bases not matched to a gene. This CDR3 has 16 amino acids. Per the germline V gene, CDR1 is LNHDA and CDR2 is SQIVND (reference sequence). CDR3 coding DNA: TGTGCCAGTAGCCAGATTCAGGGGGGCTTTAACTATGGCTACACCTTC. This encodes CASSQIQGGFNYGYTF.

The chain couples TRBV15 to TRBJ2-1; a possible D gene is TRBD1 (6 bases). The V gene lost 3 bases and the J gene lost 0 bases, with 9 bases spanning the gap. The length of the CDR3 is 15 residues. Germline V gene lookup returns CDR1 LNHNV and CDR2 YYDKDF (reference sequence). The CDR3 loop is CATSRTGPSYNEQFF. DNA of the CDR3: TGTGCCACCAGCAGGACAGGACCCTCCTACAATGAGCAGTTCTTC.

The CDR3 sequence: CASSRDSNTGELFF. CDR3 nucleotide sequence: TGTGCCAGCAGCAGGGACAGTAACACCGGGGAGCTGTTTTTT. The V gene is TRBV7-9, the J gene TRBJ2-2; 7 nucleotides agree with TRBD1. CDR3 length: 14 amino acids. Germline CDR1 reads SEHNR; CDR2 reads FQNEAQ (reference sequence). J was trimmed by 2 bases and V by 5 bases; bases with no gene match: 2.

This chain connects TRBV6-5 to TRBJ1-1, with unresolved D. The V and J ends lost 8 bases and 7 bases respectively, with 11 bases between them. The germline V gene encodes CDR1 MNHEY and CDR2 SVGAGI. The CDR3 totals 11 residues. CDR3 protein: CASRDGGEAFF. CDR3 DNA sequence: TGTGCCAGCCGAGACGGAGGTGAAGCTTTCTTT.

This clone appeared once. The chain links TRBV7-2 to TRBJ1-4; 9 bases fit TRBD1. Germline-derived CDR1 and CDR2 are SGHTA and FQGNSA. The trim removed 5 bases at V and 8 bases at J, leaving 12 bases unmatched. This CDR3 region has 16 residues. CDR3 sequence (DNA): TGTGCCAGCAGCACGAACAGGGGGCGAGGCTGGGAAAAACTGTTTTTT. It codes for CASSTNRGRGWEKLFF.

The rearrangement links TRBV12-3 or TRBV12-4 to TRBJ1-2, with D maybe TRBD1 (5 bases). The ends were cut back, 1 base at V and 6 bases at J, with 9 bases in the middle. CDR3 size: 13 residues. CDR3 sequence: CASSLEGKDGYTF. The CDR3 DNA reads TGTGCCAGCAGTTTAGAGGGGAAGGATGGCTACACCTTC.

This clone occurred once. The chain has TRBV19 and TRBJ1-5, with 11 positions matching TRBD1. With V trimmed by 9 bases and J by 7 bases, 8 bases remained unmatched. The CDR3 runs 14 residues. Germline lookup yields CDR1 LNHDA and CDR2 SQIVND (reference sequence). CDR3 DNA sequence: TGTGCCAGCGGCGGGACAGGGGGTCGACAGCCCCAGCATTTT. The encoded protein is CASGGTGGRQPQHF.

This clone came up once. The chain employs TRBV9 and TRBJ1-3; D is unresolved. CDR3 size: 15 residues. The ends were cut back, 0 bases at V and 0 bases at J, with 7 bases in the middle. Germline V lookup: CDR1 SGDLS, CDR2 YYNGEE. The CDR3 DNA reads TGTGCCAGCAGCGTAGGTGGACTCTCTGGAAACACCATATATTTT. Translating it yields CASSVGGLSGNTIYF.

This clone was detected a few times. The J gene is TRBJ2-2, the V gene TRBV6-6, with TRBD2 matching over 10 bases. Germline loops: CDR1 MNHNY, CDR2 SVGAGI (reference sequence). The CDR3 has 15 amino acids. V shed 3 bases, J shed 6 bases, and the junction held 4 bases outside the gene matches. The CDR3 bases are TGTGCCAGCAGTTATTCTAGCGGGGGAGCCGGGGAGCTGTTTTTT. The encoded protein is CASSYSSGGAGELFF.

The chain recombines TRBV3-1 (or the pseudogene TRBV3-2) with TRBJ2-7; 8 bases are shared with TRBD1. The CDR3 consists of 14 residues. The ends lost 2 bases at V and 7 bases at J; junction bases unmatched: 7. Germline V gene lookup returns CDR1 LGHDT and CDR2 YNNKEL (reference sequence). The CDR3 DNA reads TGTGCCAGCAGCCAAACGTTCAGGGGGCGGGAGCAGTACTTC. The encoded protein is CASSQTFRGREQYF.

The chain combines TRBV5-1 with TRBJ1-5, with 7 bases matching TRBD1. Germline trimming cut 0 bases from V and 2 bases from J; bases unmatched to any gene: 8. In germline, CDR1 is SGHRS, CDR2 YFSETQ. The CDR3 spans 17 residues. This chain's CDR3 is CASSLGQGDGGNQPQHF. CDR3 sequence (DNA): TGCGCCAGCAGCTTGGGGCAGGGGGACGGAGGCAATCAGCCCCAGCATTTT.

This clone was seen just once. The chain carries TRBV7-2 and TRBJ2-7; a weak D match, TRBD2 (6 bases). Per germline, CDR1 SGHTA and CDR2 FQGNSA. Trimming removed 2 bases from V and 4 bases from J, with 12 bases in between. The CDR3 is 14 residues long. This chain's CDR3 is CASSLSNAGYEQYF. The CDR3 region has the DNA TGTGCCAGCAGCTTATCCAATGCGGGGTACGAGCAGTACTTC.